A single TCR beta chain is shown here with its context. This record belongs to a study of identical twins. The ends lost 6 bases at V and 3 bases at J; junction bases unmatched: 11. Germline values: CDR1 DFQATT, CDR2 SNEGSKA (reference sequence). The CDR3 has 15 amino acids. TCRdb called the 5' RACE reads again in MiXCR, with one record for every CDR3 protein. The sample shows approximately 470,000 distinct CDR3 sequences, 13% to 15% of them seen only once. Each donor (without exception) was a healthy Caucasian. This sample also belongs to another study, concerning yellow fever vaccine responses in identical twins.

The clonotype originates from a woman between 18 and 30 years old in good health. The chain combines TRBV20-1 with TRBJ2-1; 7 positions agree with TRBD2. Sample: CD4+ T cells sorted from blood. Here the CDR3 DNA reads TGCAGTGCCGAGCCCGGGACTACATACTACAATGAGCAGTTCTTC. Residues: CSAEPGTTYYNEQFF.